The clone carrying this TCR beta chain was counted between two and nine times. What it recognizes is unknown. These data belong to a study of early T cells in non-severe SARS-CoV-2 infection. Study-level background: Sequenced material consisted of bulk RNA (from unsorted whole blood), and chains were unpaired. Study-level findings and limits: Anti-spike CD8 specificities were favored by VDJdb matching, whose results missed private and CD4 specificities.

Germline CDR1 is LGHDT and CDR2 is YNNKEL (reference sequence). V was cut by 4 bases and J by 2 bases, with 6 bases left in between. The CDR3 has 13 residues. Attachment of unique molecular identifiers was made to individual cDNA molecules. One entry per CDR3 protein results from TCRdb running MiXCR on the 5' RACE reads. The data hold some 71,000 distinct CDR3 sequences, with roughly an eighth observed a single time. The chain employs TRBV3-1 and TRBJ2-1; D is unresolved. This TCR came from an adult who was a healthcare worker with PCR-confirmed SARS-CoV-2 infection or an uninfected control (not recorded which). Sequences were derived from whole blood, sampled at baseline. The DNA for the CDR3 is TGTGCCAGCAGCCGTTCGACCTACAATGAGCAGTTCTTC. Protein product: CASSRSTYNEQFF.